One T cell receptor beta chain is described in this entry. This clone's antigen is unknown. Base qualities are not recorded, but no much larger clone differs from it by a single base. This record belongs to a study of blood T cell repertoires in COVID-19 (dated by TCRdb to about 2020). The study in broad terms: Samples from collaborators originated in the United States, Italy and Spain and spanned both the acute and convalescent phases of COVID-19. The prospective study material was composed of cDNA or gDNA derived from T cells, B-cell-depleted T cells, or PBMCs. Subjects who had been exposed to COVID-19, were actively infected with it, or had recovered from it provided the deeply sampled blood TCRbeta repertoires that made up the dataset. A freely available public database, intended as a resource for researchers studying the immune response to SARS-CoV-2, is where the repertoires were released. The samples were drawn from two sources: the first 160 participants of the ongoing ImmuneRACE study, and 1,000 to 1,500 subjects contributed by 6 global collaborators. Nearly every sample came with metadata listing a de-identified subject ID, COVID-19 status, age in years and sex. HLA class I and class II types, where available, came from metadata supplied by the sample provider rather than from assay-based typing.

TCRbeta CDR3 regions were amplified from genomic DNA using the immunoSEQ Assay, a bias-controlled multiplex PCR. On the study's bioinformatics: The number of nucleated cells in each sample was estimated by amplification of reference gene primers within the assay. To quantify the absolute abundance of each unique TCRbeta CDR3 rearrangement, sequence reads were collapsed and filtered. For each sample, productive Simpson clonality was calculated by taking the square root of Simpson's diversity index across productive rearrangements. TCRdb mirrors the immuneACCESS table, restricted to in-frame sequences. Some clones are absent from its copies; in checked studies, under half trace to an unresolved V gene, and the reason for the others is unknown. That table gives V, J and clone size, and the DNA gave D and trimming. The sample table holds about 100,000 clones, of which 65% to 90% were seen once. The top ten hold less than 3.5% of the sample.

The CDR3 has 14 amino acids, counting the end cysteine and phenylalanine. The entry retains the CDR3 DNA only, 42 bases that are in frame from base 1. The germline V gene (reference sequence) provides CDR1 LGHDT and CDR2 YNNKEL. A distance of 8 bases separates the germline ends of V and J, which lose 1 base and 2 bases respectively. In the prospective study, participants were 18 to 89 years old, resided in about two dozen geographic areas of the United States, and were enrolled through a virtual design. In the prospective study, cohorts were assigned on the basis of participant-reported clinical history obtained from a screening survey and a study questionnaire. For ImmuneRACE Cohort 3, a participant was defined as recovered based on two consecutive negative NP/OP PCR tests, clearance by a healthcare professional, or resolution of symptoms. In the prospective study, whole blood, serum and a nasopharyngeal or oropharyngeal swab were collected from each participant by mobile phlebotomists. Over a roughly 2-month period, participants in the prospective study had the option of providing additional blood draws and questionnaires. Before DNA extraction, prospective study blood samples were shipped either frozen or at room temperature.

Broader findings and caveats from the paper: How much clinical and demographic metadata was included differed by source and by participant, and the metadata was provided uncurated.

The TCR originated in a woman in her forties or fifties who had recovered from COVID-19. Sequences were obtained from PBMCs or T cells enriched from blood (not recorded which). The rearrangement joined TRBV3-1 (or the pseudogene TRBV3-2) to TRBJ1-1; a tentative D match to TRBD1 spans 5 bases. The encoded CDR3 is CASSQAGGNTEAFF. The nucleotides read TGTGCCAGCAGCCAAGCGGGGGGAAACACTGAAGCTTTCTTT.